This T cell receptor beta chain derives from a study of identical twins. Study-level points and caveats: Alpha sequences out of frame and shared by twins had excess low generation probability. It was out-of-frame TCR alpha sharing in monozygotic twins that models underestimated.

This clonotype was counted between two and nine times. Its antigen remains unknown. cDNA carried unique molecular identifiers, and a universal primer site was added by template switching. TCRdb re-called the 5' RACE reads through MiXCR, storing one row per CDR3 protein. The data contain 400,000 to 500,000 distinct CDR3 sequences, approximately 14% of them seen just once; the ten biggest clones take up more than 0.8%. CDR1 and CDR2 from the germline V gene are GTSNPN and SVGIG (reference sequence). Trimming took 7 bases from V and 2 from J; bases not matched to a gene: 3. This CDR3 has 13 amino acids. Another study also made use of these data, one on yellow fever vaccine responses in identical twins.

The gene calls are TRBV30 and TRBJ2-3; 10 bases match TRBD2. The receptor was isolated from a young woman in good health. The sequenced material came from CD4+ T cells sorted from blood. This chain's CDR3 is CASGLAVTDTQYF. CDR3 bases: TGTGCCTCAGGACTAGCGGTCACAGATACGCAGTATTTT. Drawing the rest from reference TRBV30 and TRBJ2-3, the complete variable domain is SQTIHQWPATLVQPVGSPLSLECTVEGTSNPNLYWYRQAAGRGLQLLFYSVGIGQISSEVPQNLSASRPQDRQFILSSKKLLLSDSGFYLCASGLAVTDTQYFGPGTRLTVL.